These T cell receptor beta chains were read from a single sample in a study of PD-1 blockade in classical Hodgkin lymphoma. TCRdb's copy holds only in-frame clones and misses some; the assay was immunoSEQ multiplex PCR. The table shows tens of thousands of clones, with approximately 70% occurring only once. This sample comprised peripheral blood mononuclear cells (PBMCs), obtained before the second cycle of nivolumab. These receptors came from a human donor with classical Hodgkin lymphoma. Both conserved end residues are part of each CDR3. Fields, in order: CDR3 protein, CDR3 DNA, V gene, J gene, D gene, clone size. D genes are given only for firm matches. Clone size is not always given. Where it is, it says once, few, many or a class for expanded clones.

cdr3_aa: CASSLDGYNEQFF; cdr3_nt: TGTGCCAGCAGCTTAGACGGGTACAATGAGCAGTTCTTC; v_call: TRBV7-2; j_call: TRBJ2-1; d_call: .; clone_size: .
cdr3_aa: CASSPKYNEQFF; cdr3_nt: TGTGCCAGCTCACCTAAGTACAATGAGCAGTTCTTC; v_call: TRBV18; j_call: TRBJ2-1; d_call: .; clone_size: .
cdr3_aa: CASSLRTSGYEQYF; cdr3_nt: TGCGCCAGCAGCTTACGGACTAGCGGCTACGAGCAGTACTTC; v_call: TRBV5-1; j_call: TRBJ2-7; d_call: TRBD2; clone_size: .
cdr3_aa: CASSLVSSYEQYF; cdr3_nt: TGTGCCAGCAGCTTAGTATCATCCTACGAGCAGTACTTC; v_call: TRBV7-8; j_call: TRBJ2-7; d_call: .; clone_size: .
cdr3_aa: CASSLLTLAGSTDTQYF; cdr3_nt: TGTGCCAGCAGTCTTCTCACCCTAGCGGGGAGCACAGATACGCAGTATTTT; v_call: TRBV27; j_call: TRBJ2-3; d_call: TRBD2; clone_size: .
cdr3_aa: CASSSWTDNTEAFF; cdr3_nt: TGTGCCAGCAGTTCGTGGACAGATAACACTGAAGCTTTCTTT; v_call: TRBV6-5; j_call: TRBJ1-1; d_call: .; clone_size: .
cdr3_aa: CASSYAPGAYEQYF; cdr3_nt: TGTGCCAGCAGTTACGCCCCCGGAGCCTACGAGCAGTACTTC; v_call: TRBV6-5; j_call: TRBJ2-7; d_call: .; clone_size: medium-sized
cdr3_aa: CASSFQPRATGELFF; cdr3_nt: TGTGCCAGCAGCTTTCAGCCCCGGGCGACCGGGGAGCTGTTTTTT; v_call: TRBV7-2; j_call: TRBJ2-2; d_call: .; clone_size: .
cdr3_aa: CASSLWTGGDEQYF; cdr3_nt: TGTGCCAGCAGCTTGTGGACGGGAGGCGACGAGCAGTACTTC; v_call: TRBV5-4; j_call: TRBJ2-7; d_call: TRBD2; clone_size: medium-sized
cdr3_aa: CSARSLLEQYF; cdr3_nt: TGCAGTGCTAGATCCCTCCTCGAGCAGTACTTC; v_call: TRBV20-1; j_call: TRBJ2-7; d_call: .; clone_size: .
cdr3_aa: CASSLGGQYEQYF; cdr3_nt: TGTGCCAGCAGCTTAGGGGGACAGTACGAGCAGTACTTC; v_call: TRBV7-2; j_call: TRBJ2-7; d_call: TRBD1; clone_size: .
cdr3_aa: CAWSPDRGLWGYTF; cdr3_nt: TGTGCCTGGAGCCCCGACAGGGGGCTCTGGGGCTACACCTTC; v_call: TRBV30; j_call: TRBJ1-2; d_call: TRBD1; clone_size: .
cdr3_aa: CASSQDRMGSLYNEQFF; cdr3_nt: TGCGCCAGCAGCCAAGATCGAATGGGCAGTTTGTACAATGAGCAGTTCTTC; v_call: TRBV4-1; j_call: TRBJ2-1; d_call: .; clone_size: .
cdr3_aa: CAWSPGLVGYNEQFF; cdr3_nt: TGTGCCTGGAGTCCGGGTCTAGTCGGTTACAATGAGCAGTTCTTC; v_call: TRBV30; j_call: TRBJ2-1; d_call: .; clone_size: .
cdr3_aa: CASSPVSQETQYF; cdr3_nt: TGCGCCAGCAGCCCCGTTAGCCAAGAGACCCAGTACTTC; v_call: TRBV5-1; j_call: TRBJ2-5; d_call: .; clone_size: .
cdr3_aa: CASFGGLSLYGYTF; cdr3_nt: TGCGCCAGCTTTGGGGGACTCTCCCTGTATGGCTACACCTTC; v_call: TRBV5-1; j_call: TRBJ1-2; d_call: .; clone_size: .
cdr3_aa: CASSRTSVETQYF; cdr3_nt: TGTGCCAGCAGTCGGACTAGCGTCGAGACCCAGTACTTC; v_call: TRBV6-5; j_call: TRBJ2-5; d_call: TRBD2; clone_size: few
cdr3_aa: CAWSVQEGYEQYF; cdr3_nt: TGTGCCTGGAGTGTACAGGAGGGCTACGAGCAGTACTTC; v_call: TRBV30; j_call: TRBJ2-7; d_call: .; clone_size: .
cdr3_aa: CASSFQGYNQPQHF; cdr3_nt: TGTGCCAGCAGTTTTCAGGGTTACAATCAGCCCCAGCATTTT; v_call: TRBV28; j_call: TRBJ1-5; d_call: .; clone_size: .
cdr3_aa: CASSLAGGNTEAFF; cdr3_nt: TGTGCCAGCAGCTTAGCAGGGGGGAACACTGAAGCTTTCTTT; v_call: TRBV11-3; j_call: TRBJ1-1; d_call: TRBD1; clone_size: .
cdr3_aa: CASSLGLNYGYTF; cdr3_nt: TGTGCCAGCAGTTTGGGACTAAACTATGGCTACACCTTC; v_call: TRBV6-5; j_call: TRBJ1-2; d_call: .; clone_size: .
cdr3_aa: CASSYRPGVNYGYTF; cdr3_nt: TGTGCCAGCAGTTATCGCCCAGGGGTTAACTATGGCTACACCTTC; v_call: TRBV27; j_call: TRBJ1-2; d_call: .; clone_size: .
cdr3_aa: CASSWGGQGGGYGYTF; cdr3_nt: TGTGCCAGCAGCTGGGGGGGACAGGGAGGAGGCTATGGCTACACCTTC; v_call: TRBV5-6; j_call: TRBJ1-2; d_call: TRBD1; clone_size: .
cdr3_aa: CASSPPGLAYSSSYNEQFF; cdr3_nt: TGTGCCAGTAGCCCCCCGGGACTCGCTTATTCCAGCTCCTACAATGAGCAGTTCTTC; v_call: TRBV19; j_call: TRBJ2-1; d_call: .; clone_size: .
cdr3_aa: CASSPGQGYYGYTF; cdr3_nt: TGTGCCAGCAGTCCGGGACAGGGGTACTATGGCTACACCTTC; v_call: TRBV6-5; j_call: TRBJ1-2; d_call: TRBD1; clone_size: .
cdr3_aa: CASSLSLLDIPEKLFF; cdr3_nt: TGTGCCAGCAGTTTGTCTCTCCTTGACATACCAGAAAAACTGTTTTTT; v_call: TRBV28; j_call: TRBJ1-4; d_call: .; clone_size: medium-sized
cdr3_aa: CASSPGTYRETQYF; cdr3_nt: TGTGCCAGCAGTCCGGGGACTTATAGGGAGACCCAGTACTTC; v_call: TRBV28; j_call: TRBJ2-5; d_call: .; clone_size: .
cdr3_aa: CASSNAREIYF; cdr3_nt: TGTGCCAGTAGTAACGCCCGGGAAATCTACTTC; v_call: TRBV19; j_call: TRBJ2-7; d_call: .; clone_size: .
cdr3_aa: CASSPLGLAATEQYF; cdr3_nt: TGTGCCAGCTCACCCCTGGGACTAGCGGCCACCGAGCAGTACTTC; v_call: TRBV18; j_call: TRBJ2-7; d_call: TRBD2; clone_size: .
cdr3_aa: CAWDPLAGGHEQFF; cdr3_nt: TGTGCCTGGGACCCACTAGCGGGAGGCCATGAGCAGTTCTTC; v_call: TRBV30; j_call: TRBJ2-1; d_call: TRBD2; clone_size: .
cdr3_aa: CASSLGQVYEQYF; cdr3_nt: TGTGCCAGCAGCTTAGGGCAGGTCTACGAGCAGTACTTC; v_call: TRBV7-9; j_call: TRBJ2-7; d_call: .; clone_size: .
cdr3_aa: CASSSHDSGTSGRARSGELFF; cdr3_nt: TGTGCCAGCAGTTCTCATGATTCCGGGACTAGCGGGAGGGCGAGGTCCGGGGAGCTGTTTTTT; v_call: TRBV27; j_call: TRBJ2-2; d_call: TRBD2; clone_size: .
cdr3_aa: CASSLEGRLEETQYF; cdr3_nt: TGCGCCAGCAGCTTGGAGGGACGGCTTGAAGAGACCCAGTACTTC; v_call: TRBV5-1; j_call: TRBJ2-5; d_call: .; clone_size: .
cdr3_aa: CASSLGPPWDEQFF; cdr3_nt: TGTGCCAGCAGCTTAGGACCCCCTTGGGATGAGCAGTTCTTC; v_call: TRBV7-9; j_call: TRBJ2-1; d_call: .; clone_size: .
cdr3_aa: CASSLEVRGEQYF; cdr3_nt: TGTGCCAGCAGCTTAGAAGTTAGAGGGGAGCAGTACTTC; v_call: TRBV7-2; j_call: TRBJ2-7; d_call: .; clone_size: .
cdr3_aa: CASSVVGLRGTEAFF; cdr3_nt: TGTGCCAGCAGCGTAGTAGGTTTGCGAGGGACTGAAGCTTTCTTT; v_call: TRBV9; j_call: TRBJ1-1; d_call: .; clone_size: few
cdr3_aa: CASSFKDFSPYEQYF; cdr3_nt: TGTGCCAGCAGCTTTAAGGACTTTTCTCCCTACGAGCAGTACTTC; v_call: TRBV7-9; j_call: TRBJ2-7; d_call: .; clone_size: .
cdr3_aa: CASSLRDRGSGNTIYF; cdr3_nt: TGTGCCAGCAGCCTCCGGGACAGGGGCTCAGGAAACACCATATATTTT; v_call: TRBV7-8; j_call: TRBJ1-3; d_call: TRBD1; clone_size: few
cdr3_aa: CASSSSSGSVSYNEQFF; cdr3_nt: TGTGCCAGCAGCTCTTCTAGCGGGAGTGTATCCTACAATGAGCAGTTCTTC; v_call: TRBV7-8; j_call: TRBJ2-1; d_call: TRBD2; clone_size: once
cdr3_aa: CASAVRLALSSYNEQFF; cdr3_nt: TGTGCCAGCGCCGTTAGACTAGCGCTCAGCTCCTACAATGAGCAGTTCTTC; v_call: TRBV27; j_call: TRBJ2-1; d_call: TRBD2; clone_size: .
cdr3_aa: CASRVDVREFYGYTF; cdr3_nt: TGTGCCAGCAGGGTAGACGTCCGGGAGTTCTATGGCTACACCTTC; v_call: TRBV6-6; j_call: TRBJ1-2; d_call: .; clone_size: few
cdr3_aa: CASSSGQGYEQYF; cdr3_nt: TGTGCCAGCAGCTCGGGACAGGGCTACGAGCAGTACTTC; v_call: TRBV5-4; j_call: TRBJ2-7; d_call: TRBD1; clone_size: .
cdr3_aa: CASSLDFPGSSSYNEQFF; cdr3_nt: TGTGCCAGCAGCTTAGATTTTCCAGGGTCCAGCTCCTACAATGAGCAGTTCTTC; v_call: TRBV7-2; j_call: TRBJ2-1; d_call: .; clone_size: .